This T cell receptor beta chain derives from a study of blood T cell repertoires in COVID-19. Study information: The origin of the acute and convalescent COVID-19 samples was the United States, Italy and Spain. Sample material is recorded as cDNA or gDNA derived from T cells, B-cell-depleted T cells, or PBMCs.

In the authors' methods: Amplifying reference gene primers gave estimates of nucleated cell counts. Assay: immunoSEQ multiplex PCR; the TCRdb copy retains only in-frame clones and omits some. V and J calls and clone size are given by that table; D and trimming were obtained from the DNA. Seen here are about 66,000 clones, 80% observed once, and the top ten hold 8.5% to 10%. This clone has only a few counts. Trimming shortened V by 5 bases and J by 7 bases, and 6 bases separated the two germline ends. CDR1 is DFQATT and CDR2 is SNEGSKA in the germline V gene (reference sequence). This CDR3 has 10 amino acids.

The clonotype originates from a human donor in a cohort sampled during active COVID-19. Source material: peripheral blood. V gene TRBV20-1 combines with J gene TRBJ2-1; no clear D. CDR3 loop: CSAGRNEQFF. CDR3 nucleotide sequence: TGCAGTGCTGGGCGAAATGAGCAGTTCTTC.